The T cell receptor beta chain described here comes from a study of T cells in Graves' hyperthyroidism and ophthalmopathy. TCR beta CDR3 regions were amplified from RNA. Carried out on the TCR CDR3, a first-round RT-PCR used the HTBI primer set. TCRdb independently ran MiXCR on the multiplex PCR reads; one entry per CDR3 protein. The sample lists around 100,000 distinct CDR3 sequences, roughly 44% seen once, with 26% in the top ten. This clonotype showed up many times. Newly diagnosed hyperthyroidism, duration under 2 months, in patients aged 18 to 65. Lactation, pregnancy, other autoimmune disease or uncontrolled infection led to exclusion of patients. Clinical symptoms, serum thyroxine and TRAb, thyroid ultrasound and orbital computed tomography together formed the diagnostic basis. CDR3 size: 13 residues. Germline CDR1 LNHDA, CDR2 SQIVND (reference sequence). Trimming removed 6 bases from V and 7 bases from J, with 15 bases in between.

Material: blood. J is TRBJ1-2 and V is TRBV19; D remains unclear. This TCR came from a man in his forties with Graves' hyperthyroidism. CDR3: CASRTLGSAGYTF. For the CDR3, the DNA is TGTGCCAGTAGAACCCTAGGGTCCGCTGGCTACACCTTC.